The sequence of this TCR beta chain was determined in a study of blood T cell repertoires in COVID-19. Only a few counts were recorded for this clone. The table came from immunoSEQ multiplex PCR; TCRdb's copy has only in-frame clones and leaves some out. The sample has 200,000 to 250,000 clones; around four fifths are singletons. The sample comprised peripheral blood. This TCR came from a man aged 25-45 years with active or convalescent COVID-19.

CDR3 in DNA: TGTGCCAGCAGCTTAGTCCGGGACAGGGGGCGCACACCCCTCCACTTT. Its protein product is CASSLVRDRGRTPLHF. V and J are TRBV7-2 and TRBJ1-6, with TRBD1 matching 12 bases. Germline V gene data show CDR1 as SGHTA and CDR2 as FQGNSA. J was trimmed by 11 bases and V by 1 base; bases with no gene match: 6. The CDR3 totals 16 residues.